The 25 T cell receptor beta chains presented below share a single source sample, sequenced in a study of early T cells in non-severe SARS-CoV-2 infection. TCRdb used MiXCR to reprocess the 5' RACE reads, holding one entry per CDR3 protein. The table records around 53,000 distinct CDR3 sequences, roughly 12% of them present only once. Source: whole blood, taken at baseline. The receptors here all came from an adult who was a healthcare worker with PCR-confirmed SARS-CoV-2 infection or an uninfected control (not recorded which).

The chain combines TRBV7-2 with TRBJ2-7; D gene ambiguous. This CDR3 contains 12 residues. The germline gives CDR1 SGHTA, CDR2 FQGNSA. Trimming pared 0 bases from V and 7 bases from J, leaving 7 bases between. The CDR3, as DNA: TGTGCCAGCAGCTTAGCATTGGGGGAGCAGTACTTC. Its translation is CASSLALGEQYF.

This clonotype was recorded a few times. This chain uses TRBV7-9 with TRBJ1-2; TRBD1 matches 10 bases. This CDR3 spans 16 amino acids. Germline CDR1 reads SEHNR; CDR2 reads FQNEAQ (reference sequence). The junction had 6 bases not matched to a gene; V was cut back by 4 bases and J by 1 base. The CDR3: CASSSMTGGNNYGYTF. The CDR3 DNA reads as TGTGCCAGCAGCTCAATGACAGGGGGCAATAACTATGGCTACACCTTC.

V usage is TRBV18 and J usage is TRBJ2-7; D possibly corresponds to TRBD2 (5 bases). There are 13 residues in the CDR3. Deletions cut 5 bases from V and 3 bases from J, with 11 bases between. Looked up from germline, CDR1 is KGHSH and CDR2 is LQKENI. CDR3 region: CASSRSDFYEQYF. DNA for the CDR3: TGTGCCAGCTCAAGGTCGGACTTCTACGAGCAGTACTTC. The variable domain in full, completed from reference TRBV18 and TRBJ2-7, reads NAGVMQNPRHLVRRRGQEARLRCSPMKGHSHVYWYRQLPEEGLKFMVYLQKENIIDESGMPKERFSAEFPKEGPSILRIQQVVRGDSAAYFCASSRSDFYEQYFGPGTRLTVT.

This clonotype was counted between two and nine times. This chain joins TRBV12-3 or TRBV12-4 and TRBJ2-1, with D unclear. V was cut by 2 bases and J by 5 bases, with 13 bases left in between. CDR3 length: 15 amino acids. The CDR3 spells CASSLRSQQHNEQFF. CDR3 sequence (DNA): TGTGCCAGCAGTTTAAGGTCCCAACAGCACAATGAGCAGTTCTTC.

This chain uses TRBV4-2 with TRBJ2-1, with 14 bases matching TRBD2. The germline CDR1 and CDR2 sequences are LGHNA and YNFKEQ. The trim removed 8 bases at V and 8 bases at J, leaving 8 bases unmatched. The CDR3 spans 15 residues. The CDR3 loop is CASHPGLAGADEQFF. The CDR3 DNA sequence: TGTGCCAGCCACCCGGGACTAGCGGGAGCGGATGAGCAGTTCTTC.

In DNA form, the CDR3 reads TGCGCCAGCAGCCAAGGGGGGTCCTACGAGCAGTACTTC. This encodes CASSQGGSYEQYF. The chain combines TRBV4-1 with TRBJ2-7; the D gene could be TRBD1 or TRBD2 (5 bases each). The CDR3 is 13 amino acids. The germline V gene encodes CDR1 MGHRA and CDR2 YSYEKL. Trimming shortened V by 1 base and J by 1 base, and 5 bases separated the two germline ends.

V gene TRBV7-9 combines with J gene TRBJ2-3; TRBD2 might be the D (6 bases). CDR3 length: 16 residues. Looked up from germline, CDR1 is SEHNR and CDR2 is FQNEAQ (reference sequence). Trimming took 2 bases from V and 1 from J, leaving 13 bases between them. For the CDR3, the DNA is TGTGCCAGCAGCTTAAGCGGGTCTGGGCGCACAGATACGCAGTATTTT. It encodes CASSLSGSGRTDTQYF.

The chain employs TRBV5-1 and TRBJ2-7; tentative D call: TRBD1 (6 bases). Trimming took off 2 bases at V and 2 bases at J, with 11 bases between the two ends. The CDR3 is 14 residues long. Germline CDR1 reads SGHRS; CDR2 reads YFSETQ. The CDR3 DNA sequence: TGCGCCAGCAGCTTCAGGACAGAGACCTACGAGCAGTACTTC. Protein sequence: CASSFRTETYEQYF. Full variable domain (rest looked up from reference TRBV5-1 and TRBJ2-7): KAGVTQTPRYLIKTRGQQVTLSCSPISGHRSVSWYQQTPGQGLQFLFEYFSETQRNKGNFPGRFSGRQFSNSRSEMNVSTLELGDSALYLCASSFRTETYEQYFGPGTRLTVT.

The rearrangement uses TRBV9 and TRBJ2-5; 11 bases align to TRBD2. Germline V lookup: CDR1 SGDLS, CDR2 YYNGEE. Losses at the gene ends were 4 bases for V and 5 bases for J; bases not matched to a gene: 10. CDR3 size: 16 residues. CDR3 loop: CASSPRGSGRVETQYF. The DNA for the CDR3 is TGTGCCAGCAGCCCCCGGGGTAGCGGGAGGGTGGAGACCCAGTACTTC.

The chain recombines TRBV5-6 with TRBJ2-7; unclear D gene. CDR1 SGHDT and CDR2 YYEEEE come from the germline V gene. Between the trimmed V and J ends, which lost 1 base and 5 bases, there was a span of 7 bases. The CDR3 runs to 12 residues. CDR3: CASSLRSDEQYF. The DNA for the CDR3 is TGTGCCAGCAGCTTGAGGTCGGACGAGCAGTACTTC.

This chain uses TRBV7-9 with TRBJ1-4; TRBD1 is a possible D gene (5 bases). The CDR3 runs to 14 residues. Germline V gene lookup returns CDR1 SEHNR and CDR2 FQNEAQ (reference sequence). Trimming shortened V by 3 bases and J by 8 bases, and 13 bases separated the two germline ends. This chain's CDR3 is CASSLLGPEEKLFF. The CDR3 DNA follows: TGTGCCAGCAGCTTGCTGGGGCCGGAAGAAAAACTGTTTTTT.

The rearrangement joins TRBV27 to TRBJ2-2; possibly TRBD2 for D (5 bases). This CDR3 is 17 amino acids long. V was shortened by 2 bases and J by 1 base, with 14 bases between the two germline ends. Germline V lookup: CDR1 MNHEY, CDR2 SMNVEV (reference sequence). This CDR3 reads CASSLPGLHQNTGELFF. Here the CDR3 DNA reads TGTGCCAGCAGTTTACCCGGACTCCACCAGAACACCGGGGAGCTGTTTTTT.

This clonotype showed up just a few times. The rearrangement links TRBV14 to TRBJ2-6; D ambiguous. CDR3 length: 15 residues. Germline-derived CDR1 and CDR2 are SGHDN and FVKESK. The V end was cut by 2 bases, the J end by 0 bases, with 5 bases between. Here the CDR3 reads CASSQLFSGANVLTF. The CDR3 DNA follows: TGTGCCAGCAGCCAACTTTTCTCTGGGGCCAACGTCCTGACTTTC.

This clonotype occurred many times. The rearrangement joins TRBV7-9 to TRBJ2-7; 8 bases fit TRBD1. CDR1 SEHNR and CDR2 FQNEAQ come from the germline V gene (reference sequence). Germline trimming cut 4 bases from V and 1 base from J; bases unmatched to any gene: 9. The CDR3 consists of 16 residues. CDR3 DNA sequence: TGTGCCAGCAGCTCCTTGCAGCGGACAGGGTCCTACGAGCAGTACTTC. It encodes CASSSLQRTGSYEQYF.

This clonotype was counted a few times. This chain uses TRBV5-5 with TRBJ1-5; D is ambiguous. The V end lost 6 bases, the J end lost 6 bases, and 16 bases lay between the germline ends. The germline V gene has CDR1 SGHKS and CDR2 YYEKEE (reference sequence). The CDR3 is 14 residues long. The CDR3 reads CASNLSGGRQPQHF. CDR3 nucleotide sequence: TGTGCCAGCAACCTCAGTGGAGGGCGTCAGCCCCAGCATTTT.

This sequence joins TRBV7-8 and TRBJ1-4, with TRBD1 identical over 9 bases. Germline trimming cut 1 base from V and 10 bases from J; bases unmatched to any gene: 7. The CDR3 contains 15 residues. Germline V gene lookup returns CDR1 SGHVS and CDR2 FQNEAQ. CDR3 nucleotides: TGTGCCAGCAGCTTAGTGTATGGACAGGGGTTAAAACTGTTTTTT. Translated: CASSLVYGQGLKLFF.

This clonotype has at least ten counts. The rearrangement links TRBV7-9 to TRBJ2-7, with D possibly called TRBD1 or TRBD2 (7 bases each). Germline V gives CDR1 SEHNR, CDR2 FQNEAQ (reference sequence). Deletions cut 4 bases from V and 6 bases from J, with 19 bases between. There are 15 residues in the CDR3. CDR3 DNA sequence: TGTGCCAGCAGCTCTAATAGACAGGGACTATTCGAGCAGTACTTC. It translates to CASSSNRQGLFEQYF.

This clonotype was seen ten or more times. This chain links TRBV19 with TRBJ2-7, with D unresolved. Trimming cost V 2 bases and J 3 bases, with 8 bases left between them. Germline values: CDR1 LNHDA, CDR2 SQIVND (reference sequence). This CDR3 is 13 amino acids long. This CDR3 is CASSITRNYEQYF. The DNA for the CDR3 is TGTGCCAGTAGTATAACCCGGAACTACGAGCAGTACTTC. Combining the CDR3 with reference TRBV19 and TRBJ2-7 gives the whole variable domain DGGITQSPKYLFRKEGQNVTLSCEQNLNHDAMYWYRQDPGQGLRLIYYSQIVNDFQKGDIAEGYSVSREKKESFPLTVTSAQKNPTAFYLCASSITRNYEQYFGPGTRLTVT.

This CDR3 is CSAAGLAGMGQADTQYF. The CDR3 DNA is TGCAGTGCGGCTGGCCTAGCGGGAATGGGGCAAGCAGATACGCAGTATTTT. The chain combines TRBV20-1 with TRBJ2-3; 9 nucleotides align to TRBD2. The trim removed 6 bases at V and 4 bases at J, leaving 17 bases unmatched. The CDR3 extends over 17 amino acids. The germline V gene has CDR1 DFQATT and CDR2 SNEGSKA (reference sequence).

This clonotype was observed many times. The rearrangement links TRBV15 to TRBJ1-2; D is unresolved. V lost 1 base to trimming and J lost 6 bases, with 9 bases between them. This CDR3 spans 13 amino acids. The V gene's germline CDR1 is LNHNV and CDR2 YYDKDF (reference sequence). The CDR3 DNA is TGTGCCACCAGCAGAGTCAGGATTGATGGCTACACCTTC. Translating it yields CATSRVRIDGYTF.

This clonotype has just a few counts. CDR3 region: CASSPMRGGTEAFF. Written as DNA, the CDR3 is TGTGCCAGCAGCCCGATGAGGGGGGGCACTGAAGCTTTCTTT. This chain connects TRBV5-4 to TRBJ1-1; D might be TRBD1 (6 bases). Trimming removed 4 bases from V and 4 bases from J, with 14 bases in between. Germline CDR1 and CDR2: SGHNT and YYREEE (reference sequence). CDR3 length: 14 residues.

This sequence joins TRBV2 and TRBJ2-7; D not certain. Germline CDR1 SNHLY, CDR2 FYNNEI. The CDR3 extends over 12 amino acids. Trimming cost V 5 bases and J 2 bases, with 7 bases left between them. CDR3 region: CASSQQAYEQYF. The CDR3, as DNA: TGTGCCAGCAGTCAGCAGGCCTACGAGCAGTACTTC.

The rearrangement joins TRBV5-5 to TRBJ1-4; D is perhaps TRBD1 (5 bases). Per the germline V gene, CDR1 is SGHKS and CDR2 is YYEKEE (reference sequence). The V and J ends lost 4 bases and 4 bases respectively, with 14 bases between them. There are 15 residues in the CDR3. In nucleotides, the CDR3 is TGTGCCAGCAGCCAGGGTTTCTCGATTAATGAAAAACTGTTTTTT. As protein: CASSQGFSINEKLFF.

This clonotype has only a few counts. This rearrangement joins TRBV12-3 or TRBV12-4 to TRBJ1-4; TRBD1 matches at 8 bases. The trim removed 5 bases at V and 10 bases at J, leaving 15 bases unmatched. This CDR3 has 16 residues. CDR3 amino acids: CASSTPWTGRLAKLFF. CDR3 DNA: TGTGCCAGCAGTACGCCTTGGACAGGGCGATTGGCAAAACTGTTTTTT.

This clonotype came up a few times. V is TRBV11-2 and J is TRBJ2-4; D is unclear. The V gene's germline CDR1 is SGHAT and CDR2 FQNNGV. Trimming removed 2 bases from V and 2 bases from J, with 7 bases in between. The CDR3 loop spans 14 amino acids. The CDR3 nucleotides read TGTGCCAGCAGCTTATTGGGGACCAAAAACATTCAGTACTTC. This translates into CASSLLGTKNIQYF. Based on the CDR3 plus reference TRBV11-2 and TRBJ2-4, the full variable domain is EAGVAQSPRYKIIEKRQSVAFWCNPISGHATLYWYQQILGQGPKLLIQFQNNGVVDDSQLPKDRFSAERLKGVDSTLKIQPAKLEDSAVYLCASSLLGTKNIQYFGAGTRLSVL.